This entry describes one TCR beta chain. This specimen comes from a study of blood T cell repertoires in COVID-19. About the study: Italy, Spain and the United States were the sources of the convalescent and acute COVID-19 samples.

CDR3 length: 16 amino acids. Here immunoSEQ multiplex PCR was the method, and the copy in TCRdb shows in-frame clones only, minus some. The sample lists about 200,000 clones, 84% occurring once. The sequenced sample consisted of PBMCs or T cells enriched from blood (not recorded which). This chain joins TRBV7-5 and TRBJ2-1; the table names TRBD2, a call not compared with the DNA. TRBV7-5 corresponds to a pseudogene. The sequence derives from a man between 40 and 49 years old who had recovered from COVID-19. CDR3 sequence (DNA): TGTGCCAGAAGCTTAGAGCGGGGGAGCTCCTACAATGAGCAGTTCTTC. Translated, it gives CARSLERGSSYNEQFF.